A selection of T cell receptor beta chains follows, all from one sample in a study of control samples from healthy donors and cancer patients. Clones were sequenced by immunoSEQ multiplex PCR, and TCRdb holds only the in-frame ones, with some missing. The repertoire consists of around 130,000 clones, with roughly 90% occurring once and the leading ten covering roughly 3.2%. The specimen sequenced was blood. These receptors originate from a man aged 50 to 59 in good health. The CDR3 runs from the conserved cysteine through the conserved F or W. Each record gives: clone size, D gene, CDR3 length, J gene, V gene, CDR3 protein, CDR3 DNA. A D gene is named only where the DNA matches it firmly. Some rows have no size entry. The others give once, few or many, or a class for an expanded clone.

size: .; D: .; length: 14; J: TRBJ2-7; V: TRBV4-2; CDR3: CASSQDLVVDEQYF; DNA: TGTGCCAGCAGCCAAGATCTGGTTGTGGACGAGCAGTACTTC
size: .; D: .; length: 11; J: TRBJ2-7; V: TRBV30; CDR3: CAWSYRADKYF; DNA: TGTGCCTGGAGTTACAGGGCGGACAAGTACTTC
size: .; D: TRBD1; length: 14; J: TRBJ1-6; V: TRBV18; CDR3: CASSPGTGNSPLHF; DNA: TGTGCCAGCTCACCAGGGACAGGGAATTCACCCCTCCACTTT
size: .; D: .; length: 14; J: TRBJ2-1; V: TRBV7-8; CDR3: CASSLSRGYNEQFF; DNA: TGTGCCAGCAGCCTCTCTAGGGGGTACAATGAGCAGTTCTTC
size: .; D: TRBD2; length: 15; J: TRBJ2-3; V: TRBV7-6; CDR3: CASSPVAGGTDTQYF; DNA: TGTGCCAGCAGCCCAGTAGCGGGGGGCACAGATACGCAGTATTTT
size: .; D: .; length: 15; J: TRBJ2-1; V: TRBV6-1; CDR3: CASSEVWGRMDEQFF; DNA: TGTGCCAGCAGTGAAGTATGGGGCAGGATGGATGAGCAGTTCTTC
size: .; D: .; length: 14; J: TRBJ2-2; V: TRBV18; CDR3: CASSPGTYTGELFF; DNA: TGTGCCAGCTCACCGGGGACCTACACCGGGGAGCTGTTTTTT
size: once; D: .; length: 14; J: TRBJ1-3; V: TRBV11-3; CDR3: CASSDGSSGNTIYF; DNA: TGTGCCAGCAGCGATGGCTCCTCTGGAAACACCATATATTTT
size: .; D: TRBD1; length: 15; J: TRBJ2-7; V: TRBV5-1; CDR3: CASSQTTGQGFEQYF; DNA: TGCGCCAGCAGCCAAACGACGGGACAGGGTTTCGAGCAGTACTTC
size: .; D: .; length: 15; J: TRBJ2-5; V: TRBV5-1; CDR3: CASSLGGQPQETQYF; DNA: TGCGCCAGCAGCTTAGGAGGACAGCCCCAAGAGACCCAGTACTTC
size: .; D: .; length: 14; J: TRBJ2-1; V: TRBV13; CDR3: CASSRQISYNEQFF; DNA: TGTGCCAGCAGCCGACAGATCTCCTACAATGAGCAGTTCTTC
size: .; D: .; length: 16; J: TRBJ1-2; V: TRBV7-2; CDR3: CASSLAIGTLQYGYTF; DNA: TGTGCCAGCAGCTTAGCGATCGGGACCCTACAGTATGGCTACACCTTC
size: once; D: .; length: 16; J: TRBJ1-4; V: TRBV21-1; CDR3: CASSKFEGREEEKLFF; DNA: TGTGCCAGCAGCAAATTTGAGGGGCGAGAGGAGGAAAAACTGTTTTTT
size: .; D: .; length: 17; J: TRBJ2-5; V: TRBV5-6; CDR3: CASSVALGLAEQETQYF; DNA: TGTGCCAGCAGCGTTGCCTTGGGGCTAGCCGAACAAGAGACCCAGTACTTC
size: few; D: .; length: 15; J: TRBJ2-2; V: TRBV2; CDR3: CASSDLAGSSGELFF; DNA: TGTGCCAGCAGTGATTTGGCAGGGTCGAGCGGGGAGCTGTTTTTT
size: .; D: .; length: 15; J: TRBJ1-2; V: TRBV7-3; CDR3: CASSLGSGVNYGYTF; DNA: TGTGCCAGCAGCTTAGGTTCAGGGGTGAACTATGGCTACACCTTC
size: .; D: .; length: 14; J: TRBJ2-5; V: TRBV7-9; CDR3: CASSAASGQETQYF; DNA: TGTGCCAGCAGCGCCGCCAGCGGACAAGAGACCCAGTACTTC
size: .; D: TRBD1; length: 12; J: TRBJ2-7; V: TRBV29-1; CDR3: CSVRDSIYEQYF; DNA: TGCAGCGTTAGGGACAGTATCTACGAGCAGTACTTC
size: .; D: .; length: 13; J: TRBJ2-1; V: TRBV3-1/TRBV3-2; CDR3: CASSPRLDGEQFF; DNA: TGTGCCAGCAGCCCCCGACTAGACGGTGAGCAGTTCTTC
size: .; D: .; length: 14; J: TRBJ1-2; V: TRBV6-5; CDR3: CASKIGQGADGYTF; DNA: TGTGCCAGCAAAATCGGGCAGGGAGCCGATGGCTACACCTTC
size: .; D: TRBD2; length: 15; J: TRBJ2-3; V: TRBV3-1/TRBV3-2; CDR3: CASSQYSGNTDTQYF; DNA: TGTGCCAGCAGCCAATATAGCGGGAACACAGATACGCAGTATTTT
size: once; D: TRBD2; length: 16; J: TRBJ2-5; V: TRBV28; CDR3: CASSSSLAGGRETQYF; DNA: TGTGCCAGCAGTTCCTCCTTAGCGGGGGGGCGAGAGACCCAGTACTTC
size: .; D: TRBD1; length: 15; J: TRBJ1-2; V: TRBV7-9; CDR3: CASSSEGTGGYGYTF; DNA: TGTGCCAGCAGCTCGGAAGGGACAGGGGGCTATGGCTACACCTTC
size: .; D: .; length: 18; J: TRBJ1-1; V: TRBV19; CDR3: CASSIDLAYRVSNTEAFF; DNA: TGTGCCAGTAGTATAGATCTGGCCTACAGGGTATCTAACACTGAAGCTTTCTTT
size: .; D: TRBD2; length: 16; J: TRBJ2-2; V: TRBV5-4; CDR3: CASRPSGGASTGELFF; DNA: TGTGCCAGCAGACCCAGCGGGGGGGCGAGCACCGGGGAGCTGTTTTTT
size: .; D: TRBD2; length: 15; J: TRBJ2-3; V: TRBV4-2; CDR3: CASSQPTTSGNTQYF; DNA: TGTGCCAGCAGCCAACCGACGACTAGCGGAAATACGCAGTATTTT
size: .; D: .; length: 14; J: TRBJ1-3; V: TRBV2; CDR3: CASSELGGGNTIYF; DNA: TGTGCCAGCAGTGAGTTAGGAGGAGGAAACACCATATATTTT
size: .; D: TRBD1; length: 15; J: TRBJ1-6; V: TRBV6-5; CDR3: CASRGGQGLSSPLHF; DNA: TGTGCCAGCAGAGGAGGACAGGGATTAAGTTCACCCCTCCACTTT
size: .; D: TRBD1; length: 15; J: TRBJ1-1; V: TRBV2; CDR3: CASSQTTGGGTEAFF; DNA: TGTGCCAGCAGTCAAACAACAGGGGGCGGCACTGAAGCTTTCTTT
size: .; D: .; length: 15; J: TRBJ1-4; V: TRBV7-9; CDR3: CASSPGWGTNEKLFF; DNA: TGTGCCAGCAGCCCAGGGTGGGGAACTAATGAAAAACTGTTTTTT
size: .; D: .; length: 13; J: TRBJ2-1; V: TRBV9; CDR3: CASSVGVGVEQFF; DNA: TGTGCCAGCAGCGTAGGGGTAGGAGTGGAGCAGTTCTTC
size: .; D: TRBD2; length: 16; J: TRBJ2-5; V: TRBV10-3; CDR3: CAISESRTSGDETQYF; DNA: TGTGCCATCAGTGAGTCCCGGACTAGCGGGGATGAGACCCAGTACTTC
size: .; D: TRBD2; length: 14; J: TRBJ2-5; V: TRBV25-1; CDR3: CASTPGGAVETQYF; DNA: TGTGCCAGCACACCCGGGGGGGCAGTCGAGACCCAGTACTTC
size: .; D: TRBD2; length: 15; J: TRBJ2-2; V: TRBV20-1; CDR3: CSASGLAGETGELFF; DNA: TGCAGTGCTAGTGGTCTAGCGGGGGAAACCGGGGAGCTGTTTTTT
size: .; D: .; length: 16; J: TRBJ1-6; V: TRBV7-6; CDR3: CASSHDRALGNSPLHF; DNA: TGTGCCAGCAGCCACGACAGAGCGTTGGGCAATTCACCCCTCCACTTT
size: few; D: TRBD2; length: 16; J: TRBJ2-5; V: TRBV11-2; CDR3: CASSLGASGGKETQYF; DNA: TGTGCCAGCAGCTTAGGCGCTAGCGGGGGAAAAGAGACCCAGTACTTC
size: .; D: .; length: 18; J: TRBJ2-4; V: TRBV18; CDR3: CASSPGQTEPIAKNIQYF; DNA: TGTGCCAGCTCACCGGGACAAACTGAACCAATAGCCAAAAACATTCAGTACTTC
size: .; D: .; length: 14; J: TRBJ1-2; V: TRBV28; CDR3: CASSPPSRVIGYTF; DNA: TGTGCCAGCAGTCCTCCAAGTCGGGTAATTGGCTACACCTTC
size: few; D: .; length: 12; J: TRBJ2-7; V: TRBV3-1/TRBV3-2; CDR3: CASSQDLYEQYF; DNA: TGTGCCAGCAGCCAAGATCTCTACGAGCAGTACTTC
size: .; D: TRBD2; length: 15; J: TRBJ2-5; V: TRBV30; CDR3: CAWSKGLAGGETQYF; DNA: TGTGCCTGGAGTAAGGGACTAGCGGGGGGAGAGACCCAGTACTTC
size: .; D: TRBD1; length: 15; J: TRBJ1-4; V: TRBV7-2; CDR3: CASSERGQHNEKLFF; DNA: TGTGCCAGCTCGGAACGGGGACAGCATAATGAAAAACTGTTTTTT
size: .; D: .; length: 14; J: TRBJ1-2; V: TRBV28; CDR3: CASSYGSGNYGYTF; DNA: TGTGCCAGCAGTTACGGATCGGGTAACTATGGCTACACCTTC
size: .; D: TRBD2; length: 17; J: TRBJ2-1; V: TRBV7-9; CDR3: CASSSKRSSGGYNEQFF; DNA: TGTGCCAGCAGCTCCAAACGATCTAGCGGGGGGTACAATGAGCAGTTCTTC
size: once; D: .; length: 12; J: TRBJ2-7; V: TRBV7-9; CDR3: CASSGWNYEQYF; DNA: TGTGCCAGCAGCGGGTGGAATTACGAGCAGTACTTC
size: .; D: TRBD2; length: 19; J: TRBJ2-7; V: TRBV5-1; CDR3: CASSQSGRGAGASSYEQYF; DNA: TGCGCCAGCAGCCAGAGTGGCAGGGGAGCGGGGGCCAGCTCCTACGAGCAGTACTTC
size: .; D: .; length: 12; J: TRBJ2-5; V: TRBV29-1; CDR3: CSVEREAETQYF; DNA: TGCAGCGTTGAAAGGGAAGCAGAGACCCAGTACTTC
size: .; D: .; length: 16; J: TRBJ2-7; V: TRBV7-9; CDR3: CASSLLRYKTYYEQYF; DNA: TGTGCCAGCAGCCTTCTCAGGTACAAAACCTACTACGAGCAGTACTTC
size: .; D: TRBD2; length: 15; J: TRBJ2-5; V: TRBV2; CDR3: CASSEASSGRETQYF; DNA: TGTGCCAGCAGTGAAGCTTCTAGCGGGAGAGAGACCCAGTACTTC
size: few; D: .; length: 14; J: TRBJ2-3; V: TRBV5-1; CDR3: CASSFGGPTDTQYF; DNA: TGCGCCAGCAGCTTCGGGGGCCCCACAGATACGCAGTATTTT
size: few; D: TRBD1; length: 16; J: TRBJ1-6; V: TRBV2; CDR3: CASRPPGQGMDSPLHF; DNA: TGTGCCAGCAGACCGCCGGGACAGGGAATGGATTCACCCCTCCACTTT
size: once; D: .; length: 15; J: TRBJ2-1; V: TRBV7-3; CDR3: CASSPMRVSYNEQFF; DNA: TGTGCCAGCAGCCCCATGAGGGTCTCGTACAATGAGCAGTTCTTC
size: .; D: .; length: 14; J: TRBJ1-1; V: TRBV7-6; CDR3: CASSLEVRNTEAFF; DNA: TGTGCCAGCAGCTTAGAGGTTAGAAACACTGAAGCTTTCTTT
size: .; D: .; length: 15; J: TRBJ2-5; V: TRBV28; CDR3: CASSYHGQYQETQYF; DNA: TGTGCCAGCAGCTATCACGGACAGTACCAAGAGACCCAGTACTTC
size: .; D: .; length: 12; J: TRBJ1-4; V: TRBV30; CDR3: CAWSRGGEKLFF; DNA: TGTGCCTGGAGCAGGGGCGGTGAAAAACTGTTTTTT